Below, 14 T cell receptor beta chains from the same sample are listed, as sequenced in a study of CD8 T cells in ankylosing spondylitis. Each CDR3 protein is one row after TCRdb ran MiXCR on the 5' RACE reads. The sample holds hundreds of thousands of distinct CDR3 sequences, 20% to 25% seen once. Sequencing was performed on blood, either unsorted or a sorted T cell fraction (not recorded which). These TCRs come from a male donor with ankylosing spondylitis or in good health (not recorded which).

The V call is TRBV20-1, the J call TRBJ2-7; D is perhaps TRBD1 or TRBD2 (5 bases each). Germline assignment: CDR1 DFQATT and CDR2 SNEGSKA (reference sequence). Deletions cut 6 bases from V and 3 bases from J, with 21 bases between. The CDR3 is 15 residues long. As DNA, the CDR3 is TGCAGTGCAACCCCCCTTGGGGGATTTAGCTACGAGCAGTACTTC. Protein: CSATPLGGFSYEQYF.

This clonotype was detected only a few times. The chain joins TRBV3-1 to TRBJ2-1, with 11 bases matching TRBD1. The CDR3 sequence is 16 residues long. The germline CDR1 and CDR2 sequences are LGHDT and YNNKEL (reference sequence). The trim removed 0 bases at V and 6 bases at J, leaving 4 bases unmatched. The DNA for the CDR3 is TGTGCCAGCAGCCAAGATTGGGGGACAGGGGGCAATGAGCAGTTCTTC. Translation: CASSQDWGTGGNEQFF.

The chain links TRBV29-1 to TRBJ2-3; D ambiguous. Germline lookup yields CDR1 SQVTM and CDR2 ANQGSEA. The germline V and J ends were trimmed by 2 bases and 5 bases, with 20 bases remaining between them. CDR3 length: 16 amino acids. CDR3 in DNA: TGCAGCGTTGAAACCGTCAGGACGTTGGGAAGAGATACGCAGTATTTT. Translated: CSVETVRTLGRDTQYF.

In DNA, the CDR3 is TGTGCCAGTAGTATCGACAGCTTCTACGAGCAGTACTTC. Translating gives CASSIDSFYEQYF. The chain combines TRBV19 with TRBJ2-7, with D tentatively TRBD1 (5 bases). The V and J ends lost 3 bases and 3 bases respectively, with 9 bases between them. The CDR3 is 13 residues long. The germline gives CDR1 LNHDA, CDR2 SQIVND (reference sequence). Variable domain in full (rest from reference TRBV19 and TRBJ2-7): DGGITQSPKYLFRKEGQNVTLSCEQNLNHDAMYWYRQDPGQGLRLIYYSQIVNDFQKGDIAEGYSVSREKKESFPLTVTSAQKNPTAFYLCASSIDSFYEQYFGPGTRLTVT.

This clonotype was detected ten times or more. V usage is TRBV10-3 and J usage is TRBJ2-1; TRBD1 might be the D (5 bases). CDR1 and CDR2 from the germline V gene are ENHRY and SYGVKD. This CDR3 is 14 amino acids long. Deletions cut 4 bases from V and 6 bases from J, with 13 bases between. CDR3 nucleotides: TGTGCCATCAGTGGCGGCAGGGCAAGCAATGAGCAGTTCTTC. Its translation is CAISGGRASNEQFF.

The chain couples TRBV6-1 to TRBJ2-7; D gene ambiguous. This CDR3 region has 14 residues. Germline values: CDR1 MNHNS, CDR2 SASEGT. Trimming left V 6 bases short and J 4 bases short, with 16 bases between. Here the CDR3 reads CASSSDSTPYEQYF. CDR3 DNA: TGTGCCAGCAGCTCAGACTCAACGCCTTACGAGCAGTACTTC.

This clonotype has just a few counts. The chain carries TRBV12-3 or TRBV12-4 and TRBJ2-1, with 7 bases lining up with TRBD2. The CDR3 runs 16 residues. Trimming took 5 bases from V and 0 from J; bases not matched to a gene: 7. The CDR3: CASSPHSGGSYNEQFF. The CDR3 region has the DNA TGTGCCAGCAGTCCTCACTCGGGGGGCTCCTACAATGAGCAGTTCTTC.

This chain links TRBV15 with TRBJ2-1; D not resolved. The CDR3 runs 15 residues. Germline lookup yields CDR1 LNHNV and CDR2 YYDKDF (reference sequence). V was trimmed by 6 bases and J by 4 bases, leaving 16 bases between them. The CDR3 sequence is CATRLFSLGYNEQFF. DNA of the CDR3: TGTGCCACCAGGCTGTTTTCGTTGGGATACAATGAGCAGTTCTTC.

The rearrangement joins TRBV30 to TRBJ2-7, with TRBD1 identical over 8 bases. Germline values: CDR1 GTSNPN, CDR2 SVGIG (reference sequence). CDR3 length: 13 residues. After removal of 4 bases from V and 4 bases from J, the junction contained 6 bases not matched to a gene. The CDR3 spells CAWTSTGEYEQYF. As DNA, the CDR3 is TGTGCCTGGACCTCGACAGGGGAGTACGAGCAGTACTTC.

This clonotype was detected a few times. This chain joins TRBV25-1 and TRBJ2-2; 7 bases fit TRBD1. Germline-derived CDR1 and CDR2 are MGHDK and SYGVNS. CDR3 size: 16 residues. With 2 bases clipped from V and 3 bases from J, the junction kept 6 bases outside the gene matches. This chain's CDR3 is CASSEVQGPDTGELFF. In DNA, the CDR3 is TGTGCCAGCAGTGAAGTACAGGGGCCGGACACCGGGGAGCTGTTTTTT.

This clonotype was seen more than once but under ten times. The chain has TRBV11-2 and TRBJ2-3, with 8 bases lining up with TRBD2. CDR1 is SGHAT, CDR2 FQNNGV, per germline. The CDR3 covers 18 residues. Trimming removed 1 base from V and 5 bases from J; junction bases left unmatched: 14. CDR3 coding DNA: TGTGCCAGCAGCTTAGTGGCACGGGGGGGAACCCCACAAGATACGCAGTATTTT. Its protein is CASSLVARGGTPQDTQYF.

The chain is built from TRBV7-9 and TRBJ1-1, with TRBD1 as a possible D gene (6 bases). Germline CDR1 reads SEHNR; CDR2 reads FQNEAQ (reference sequence). V dropped 5 bases and J dropped 4 bases, with 11 bases sitting between them. This CDR3 comprises 13 residues. The CDR3 sequence is CASSPQDSTEAFF. The DNA of the CDR3 is TGTGCCAGCAGCCCCCAGGACAGCACTGAAGCTTTCTTT.

The CDR3 here is CAWSVQQGASDGYTF. The CDR3, as DNA: TGTGCCTGGAGTGTACAACAGGGGGCCTCGGATGGCTACACCTTC. This chain uses TRBV30 with TRBJ1-2; 9 bases line up with TRBD1. V lost 0 bases, J lost 6 bases, and 8 bases stayed unmatched. CDR3 length equals 15 residues. Per germline, CDR1 GTSNPN and CDR2 SVGIG (reference sequence).

The V gene is TRBV7-9, the J gene TRBJ2-1, with TRBD2 matching 7 bases. This CDR3 comprises 13 residues. The germline V gene has CDR1 SEHNR and CDR2 FQNEAQ (reference sequence). V dropped 1 base and J dropped 13; count of bases not matched to a gene: 7. CDR3 sequence (DNA): TGTGCCAGCAGCTTAGGGGCTAGCGGAAATCAGTTCTTC. Residues: CASSLGASGNQFF.